This TCR beta chain was profiled in a study of human T cells and chemical hapten exposure. General study points: Significantly more large CDR3 similarity clusters were formed by expanded TCRs than by controls.

On this clonotype: Its antigen remains unidentified. A read error is possible here, since a much larger clone lies one base away.

One entry per CDR3 protein, called by TCRdb with MiXCR from the RACE reads. The sample has 80,000 to 100,000 distinct CDR3 sequences, around 12% seen once. Time point: patch test 1, 2 weeks after DPC sensitization. The treatment was: therapeutic diphenylcyclopropenone sensitization with weekly scalp DPC. Each patch-test visit's blood sample preceded patch application. CDR3 length: 15 amino acids. Germline lookup yields CDR1 MGHDK and CDR2 SYGVNS. Trimming removed 3 bases at V and 3 bases at J, with 15 bases between. This sample comprised whole blood, obtained in connection with sensitization to the hapten diphenylcyclopropenone (DPC). J is TRBJ2-7 and V is TRBV25-1; no clear D. This TCR was recovered from a woman aged 40 to 50 with alopecia areata. Some clones in this sample may be carry-over from other donors' samples. The CDR3 DNA reads as TGTGCCAGCAGTGACCTCAGGAGCCCCATCTACGAGCAGTACTTC. Its translation is CASSDLRSPIYEQYF.